This TCR beta chain was captured in a study of T cells after yellow fever vaccination. Trimming shortened V by 3 bases and J by 2 bases, and 12 bases separated the two germline ends. Germline V gene data show CDR1 as MGHDK and CDR2 as SYGVNS. CDR3 size: 15 residues. This clonotype was counted ten times or more. Antigen: not known. Findings and caveats of the study: FACS-sorted repertoires could contain abundant clonotypes contaminating from the bulk population. Most primary-vaccination clones recurred post-booster (around 97% CD4, about 90% CD8).

TCRdb re-derived calls from the 5' RACE reads in MiXCR, one entry per CDR3 protein. The sample records 150,000 to 200,000 distinct CDR3 sequences, around 9.3% being singletons. V is TRBV25-1 and J is TRBJ2-3; tentatively, D is TRBD2 (7 bases). Source: CD8+ T cells sorted from PBMCs, taken 45 days after the yellow fever booster vaccination. This TCR derives from a man aged 18 to 30 who received the YFV17D yellow fever vaccine. CDR3 sequence reads: CASSDGGQVTDTQYF. The CDR3 region has the DNA TGTGCCAGCAGTGACGGGGGGCAGGTCACAGATACGCAGTATTTT.